This entry lists 13 T cell receptor beta chains sequenced from one sample in a study of shared clonotypes between healthy human individuals. Profiling relied on immunoSEQ multiplex PCR, and the TCRdb table lists in-frame clones only, not all of them. This table holds fewer than 1 million clones, approximately 96% found once. CD45RO-negative, CCR7-selected cells formed the naive CD8 fraction, which excluded terminally differentiated effector memory CD45RA+ cells. Source material: naive CD8+ T cells sorted from blood. The receptors were gathered from a man aged 25 to 40 in good health.

A word on this clone: The sample has other DNA sequences that encode this CDR3 too. V usage is TRBV5-1 and J usage is TRBJ2-7; either TRBD1 or TRBD2 may fit D (5 bases each). The V and J ends lost 2 bases and 0 bases respectively, with 9 bases between them. The length of the CDR3 is 14 residues. In germline, CDR1 is SGHRS, CDR2 YFSETQ. CDR3 residues: CASSFGGSSYEQYF. As DNA, the CDR3 is TGCGCCAGCAGCTTTGGGGGAAGCTCCTACGAGCAGTACTTC.

V usage is TRBV11-2 and J usage is TRBJ1-2; 10 bases agree with TRBD1. The CDR3 extends over 17 amino acids. V lost 4 bases and J lost 6; bases outside the gene matches: 14. From germline, CDR1 is SGHAT and CDR2 FQNNGV. In DNA form, the CDR3 reads TGTGCCAGCAGCTCTTTCACCGGGACAGGGGTTTTCAATGGCTACACCTTC. It yields the protein CASSSFTGTGVFNGYTF.

The rearrangement uses TRBV28 and TRBJ2-2; TRBD2 is a possible D gene (6 bases). V shed 6 bases and J shed 4 bases, with 12 bases lying between them. Germline CDR1 and CDR2: MDHEN and SYDVKM. CDR3 length: 14 residues. This CDR3 reads CASRPAGRTGELFF. Here the CDR3 DNA reads TGTGCCAGCAGACCAGCGGGCCGCACCGGGGAGCTGTTTTTT.

The genes are TRBV28 and TRBJ1-5, with D perhaps matching TRBD1 (5 bases). Germline V gives CDR1 MDHEN, CDR2 SYDVKM. Trimming took 6 bases from V and 4 from J, leaving 13 bases between them. The CDR3 consists of 14 residues. In DNA, the CDR3 is TGTGCCAGCAGATTCCGGGACCCAAATCAGCCCCAGCATTTT. Its protein is CASRFRDPNQPQHF.

The chain combines TRBV27 with TRBJ2-7; D is possibly TRBD2 (7 bases). CDR3 length: 12 amino acids. V was pared by 6 bases and J by 6 bases, with 12 bases between. In germline, CDR1 is MNHEY, CDR2 SMNVEV (reference sequence). Written as DNA, the CDR3 is TGTGCCAGCAGAGAGGGGGGGACCGAGCAGTACTTC. This translates into CASREGGTEQYF.

The J gene is TRBJ2-1, the V gene TRBV25-1, with 11 bases identical to TRBD2. The CDR3 sequence is 15 residues long. Germline V gene lookup returns CDR1 MGHDK and CDR2 SYGVNS. Trimming took 4 bases from V and 6 from J; bases not matched to a gene: 5. This chain's CDR3 is CASSALAGVFNEQFF. For the CDR3, the DNA is TGTGCCAGCAGTGCACTAGCGGGAGTTTTCAATGAGCAGTTCTTC.

In its sample, this clone was seen once. The chain recombines TRBV6-5 with TRBJ2-7, with D perhaps TRBD1 or TRBD2 (6 bases each). Trimming took off 0 bases at V and 3 bases at J, with 12 bases between the two ends. This CDR3 region has 15 residues. CDR1 and CDR2 from the germline V gene are MNHEY and SVGAGI. CDR3 in amino acids: CASSYSNRDFYEQYF. The DNA for the CDR3 is TGTGCCAGCAGTTACTCCAACAGGGACTTCTACGAGCAGTACTTC.

This chain joins TRBV5-6 and TRBJ2-7; no clear D gene. Trimming removed 1 base at V and 4 bases at J, with 9 bases between. This CDR3 has 13 amino acids. The germline gives CDR1 SGHDT, CDR2 YYEEEE. The chain's CDR3 is CASSLQPGYEQYF. CDR3 sequence (DNA): TGTGCCAGCAGCTTGCAGCCTGGTTACGAGCAGTACTTC.

The chain has TRBV19 and TRBJ2-1, with 14 bases fitting TRBD2. The V segment lost 3 bases and the J segment 1 base; nucleotides outside the gene matches: 2. CDR3 length: 17 amino acids. From germline, CDR1 is LNHDA and CDR2 SQIVND (reference sequence). The CDR3 reads CASSMTSGRASYNEQFF. In DNA form, the CDR3 reads TGTGCCAGTAGTATGACTAGCGGGAGGGCGTCCTACAATGAGCAGTTCTTC.

V usage is TRBV4-1 and J usage is TRBJ1-1, with 8 bases aligning to TRBD1. This CDR3 contains 15 residues. Germline values: CDR1 MGHRA, CDR2 YSYEKL. V lost 3 bases to trimming and J lost 5 bases; unmatched junction nucleotides: 8. The CDR3 DNA follows: TGCGCCAGCAGCCATCAACCAGGGGGCTCGACTGAAGCTTTCTTT. Translation: CASSHQPGGSTEAFF.

The chain carries TRBV27 and TRBJ1-5; possibly TRBD1 for D (5 bases). V lost 5 bases and J lost 9, with 29 bases in between. The CDR3 consists of 18 residues. CDR1 MNHEY and CDR2 SMNVEV come from the germline V gene (reference sequence). Here the CDR3 reads CASSPFLHVDRSLPPQHF. The CDR3 DNA reads as TGTGCCAGCAGTCCCTTTCTCCATGTAGACAGATCCCTTCCGCCCCAGCATTTT.

The V and J genes are TRBV6-5 and TRBJ2-1, with 14 positions matching TRBD2. Per germline, CDR1 MNHEY and CDR2 SVGAGI. The CDR3 has 15 amino acids. Trimming took 6 bases from V and 7 from J; bases not matched to a gene: 5. In DNA form, the CDR3 reads TGTGCCAGCAGACCCGGGACTAGCGGGAGTAATGAGCAGTTCTTC. Protein sequence: CASRPGTSGSNEQFF.

This chain uses TRBV7-9 with TRBJ1-2, with 9 bases fitting TRBD1. The CDR3 covers 15 residues. J was trimmed by 8 bases and V by 3 bases; bases with no gene match: 10. Germline loops: CDR1 SEHNR, CDR2 FQNEAQ (reference sequence). The CDR3, as DNA: TGTGCCAGCAGCTTTCCGGGACAGGGTATGGGAGGCTACACCTTC. Translating it yields CASSFPGQGMGGYTF.